This TCR beta chain was recorded in a study of early T cells in non-severe SARS-CoV-2 infection. Study-level information: Unpaired chains resulted from sequencing bulk RNA of unsorted whole blood. The study, taken as a whole, reports: Private and CD4 specificities were missed by VDJdb matching, skewed to anti-spike CD8.

The CDR3 is 16 amino acids. The germline gives CDR1 LNHDA, CDR2 SQIVND (reference sequence). Trimming cost V 4 bases and J 2 bases, with 14 bases left between them. This clonotype has a handful of counts. Its target is not known. Individual cDNA molecules received unique molecular identifiers. TCRdb used MiXCR to reprocess the 5' RACE reads, holding one entry per CDR3 protein. Of roughly 90,000 distinct CDR3 sequences listed, roughly 14% are singletons. The chain joins TRBV19 to TRBJ2-2; D uncertain. Input material: whole blood. The clonotype originates from an adult who was a healthcare worker with PCR-confirmed SARS-CoV-2 infection or an uninfected control (not recorded which). The CDR3 loop reads CASSTLTHANTGELFF. CDR3 nucleotide sequence: TGTGCCAGTAGTACCCTGACACATGCTAACACCGGGGAGCTGTTTTTT.